The present entry profiles one TCR beta chain with its context. The source of the sample is a study of T cell responses to AZD1222 COVID-19 vaccine. The V end was cut by 0 bases, the J end by 1 base, with 11 bases between. CDR3 size: 15 residues. The germline CDR1 and CDR2 sequences are SGHDT and YYEEEE. Assay: immunoSEQ multiplex PCR; the TCRdb copy retains only in-frame clones and omits some. The top ten clones hold approximately 5% of a sample with roughly 120,000 clones, approximately 90% of them seen once. The sample here was peripheral blood, taken on day 0 of AZD1222 vaccination. The J gene is TRBJ2-7, the V gene TRBV5-6; D gene ambiguous. This receptor was identified in an adult in good health. The CDR3 DNA is TGTGCCAGCAGCTTGGGCTCCTACCGATCCTACGAGCAGTACTTC. This translates into CASSLGSYRSYEQYF. Variable domain in full (rest from reference TRBV5-6 and TRBJ2-7): DAGVTQSPTHLIKTRGQQVTLRCSPKSGHDTVSWYQQALGQGPQFIFQYYEEEERQRGNFPDRFSGHQFPNYSSELNVNALLLGDSALYLCASSLGSYRSYEQYFGPGTRLTVT.